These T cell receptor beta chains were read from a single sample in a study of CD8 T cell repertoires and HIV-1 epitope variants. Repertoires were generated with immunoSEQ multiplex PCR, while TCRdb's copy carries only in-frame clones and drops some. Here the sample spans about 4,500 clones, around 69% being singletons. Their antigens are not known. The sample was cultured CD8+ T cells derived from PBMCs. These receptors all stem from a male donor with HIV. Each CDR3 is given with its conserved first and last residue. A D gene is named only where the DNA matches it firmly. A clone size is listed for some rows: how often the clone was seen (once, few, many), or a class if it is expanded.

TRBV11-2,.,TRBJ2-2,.,TGTGCCAGCAGCTTAGCCTCCACCTTGGGGGAGCTGTTTTTT,CASSLASTLGELFF
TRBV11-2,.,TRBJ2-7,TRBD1,TGTGCCAGCAGCTCCGGACAGGGGTCCTACGAGCAGTACTTC,CASSSGQGSYEQYF
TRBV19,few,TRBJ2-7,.,TGTGCCAGTAGTATGAACTCCCTCCTGGAGCAGTACTTC,CASSMNSLLEQYF
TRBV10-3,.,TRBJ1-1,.,TGTGCCATCACTTTGGACGGAAACACTGAAGCTTTCTTT,CAITLDGNTEAFF
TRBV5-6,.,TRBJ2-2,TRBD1,TGTGCCAGCACCGACTCGACAGGGCACGGGGAGCTGTTTTTT,CASTDSTGHGELFF
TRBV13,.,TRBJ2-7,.,TGTGCCAGCAGCCGCGTTCGACAAGCAGCCGTGCGGGAGCAGTACTTC,CASSRVRQAAVREQYF
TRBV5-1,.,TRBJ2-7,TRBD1,TGCGCCAGCAGCACGACAGGGGGGATGGACGAGCAGTACTTC,CASSTTGGMDEQYF
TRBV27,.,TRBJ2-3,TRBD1,TGTGCCAGCATGACAGGGACAGATACGCAGTATTTT,CASMTGTDTQYF
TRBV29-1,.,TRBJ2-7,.,TGCAGCGGGAGGGGGCCCCATAGTTACGAGCAGTACTTC,CSGRGPHSYEQYF
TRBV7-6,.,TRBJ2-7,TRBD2,TGTGCCAGCAGTTCGGCTATGACTAGCGGGAGGACCGAGCAGTACTTC,CASSSAMTSGRTEQYF
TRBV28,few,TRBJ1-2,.,TGTGCCAGCAGTACTAACTATGGCTACACCTTC,CASSTNYGYTF